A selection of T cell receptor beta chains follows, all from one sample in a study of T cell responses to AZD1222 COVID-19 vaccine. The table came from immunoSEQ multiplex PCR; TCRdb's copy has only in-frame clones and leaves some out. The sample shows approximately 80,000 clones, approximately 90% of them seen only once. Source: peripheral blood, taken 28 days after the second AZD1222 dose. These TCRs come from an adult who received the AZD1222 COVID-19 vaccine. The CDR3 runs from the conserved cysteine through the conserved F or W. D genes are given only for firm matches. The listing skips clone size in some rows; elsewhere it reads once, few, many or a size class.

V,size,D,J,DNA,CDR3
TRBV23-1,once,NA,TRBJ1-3,TGCGCCGACCCCCGGCCAACGCCGGCCCTACCCATATATTTT,CADPRPTPALPIYF
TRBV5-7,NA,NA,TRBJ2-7,TGTGCCAGCAGCCCCGTGAGGGCCGCTAACGAGCAGTACTTC,CASSPVRAANEQYF
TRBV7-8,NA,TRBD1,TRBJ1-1,TGTGCCAGCAGCGTCCGGGACAGGGGGATGAACACTGAAGCTTTCTTT,CASSVRDRGMNTEAFF
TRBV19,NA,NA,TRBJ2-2,TGTGCCAGTAGTTTCACCGGGGAGCTGTTTTTT,CASSFTGELFF
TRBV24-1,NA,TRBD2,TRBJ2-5,TGTGCCACCAGTGATATCGAAAGCGGGAGGTACCAAGAGACCCAGTACTTC,CATSDIESGRYQETQYF
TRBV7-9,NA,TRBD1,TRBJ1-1,TGTGCCAGCGGAGGGAAGACAGGGGGCGCGGTTAACACTGAAGCTTTCTTT,CASGGKTGGAVNTEAFF
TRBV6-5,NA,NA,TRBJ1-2,TGTGCCAGCAGAACCGAACAAGGTGGCTACACCTTC,CASRTEQGGYTF
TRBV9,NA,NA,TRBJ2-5,TGTGCCAGCAGCGGGCGGGATCCACACGAGACCCAGTACTTC,CASSGRDPHETQYF
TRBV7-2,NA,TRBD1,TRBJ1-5,TGTGCCAGCAGCCTTAGGACAGGGGGGAATCAGCCCCAGCATTTT,CASSLRTGGNQPQHF
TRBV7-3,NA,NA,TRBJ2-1,TGTGCCAGCAGTAGAGAACTAGCATCGAATGAGCAGTTCTTC,CASSRELASNEQFF
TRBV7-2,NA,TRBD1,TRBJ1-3,TGTGCCAGCAGCACATATACAGGGGGCGTTGGAAACACCATATATTTT,CASSTYTGGVGNTIYF
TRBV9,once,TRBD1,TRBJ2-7,TGTGCCAGCAGTCCGGGACAGCGAGACTACGAGCAGTACTTC,CASSPGQRDYEQYF
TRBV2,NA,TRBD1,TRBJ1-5,TGTGCCAGCAGGAGGGGGCAAGTTAGCAATCAGCCCCAGCATTTT,CASRRGQVSNQPQHF
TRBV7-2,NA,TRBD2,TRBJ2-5,TGTGCCAGCAGCTTACTAGCGGGAGGGGATGGGACCCAGTACTTC,CASSLLAGGDGTQYF
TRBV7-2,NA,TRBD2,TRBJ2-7,TGTGCCAGCAGCTTCGGCCTAGCGGGAGTGTACGAGCAGTACTTC,CASSFGLAGVYEQYF
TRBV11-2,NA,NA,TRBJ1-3,TGTGCCAGCACCCTCTCTGGAAACACCATATATTTT,CASTLSGNTIYF
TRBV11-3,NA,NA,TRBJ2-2,TGTGCCAGCAGCTTTCGACAGGTTCCCACCGGGGAGCTGTTTTTT,CASSFRQVPTGELFF
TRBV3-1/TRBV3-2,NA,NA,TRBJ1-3,TGTGCCAGCAGCCTTACTCGAGGGGCGTCGGGAAACACCATATATTTT,CASSLTRGASGNTIYF
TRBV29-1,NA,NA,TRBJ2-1,TGCAGCGTTGGGGAACCCTACAATGAGCAGTTCTTC,CSVGEPYNEQFF
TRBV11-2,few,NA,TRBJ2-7,TGTGCCAGCAGCTTAGTCGGTCGCCTGGAGCAGTACTTC,CASSLVGRLEQYF
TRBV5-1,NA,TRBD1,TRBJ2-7,TGCGCCAGCAGCCGGACAGGGTACGAGCAGTACTTC,CASSRTGYEQYF
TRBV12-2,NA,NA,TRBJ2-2,TGTGCAAGTCGCTTATGTGGACTAGCGGGACCCGGGGAGCTGTTTTTT,CASRLCGLAGPGELFF
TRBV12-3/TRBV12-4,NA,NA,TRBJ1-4,TGTGCCAGCAGTTTACTTGAAAAACTGTTTTTT,CASSLLEKLFF
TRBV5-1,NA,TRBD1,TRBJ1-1,TGCGCCAGCAGCTTGATAGGGGGCGAGACTGAAGCTTTCTTT,CASSLIGGETEAFF
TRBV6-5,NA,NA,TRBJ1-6,TGTGCCAGCAGGTTGGACCTAAATAATTCACCCCTCCACTTT,CASRLDLNNSPLHF
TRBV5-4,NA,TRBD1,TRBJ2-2,TGTGCCAGCAGCCGTGGGAAAGGGGGCGTCACCGGGGAGCTGTTTTTT,CASSRGKGGVTGELFF
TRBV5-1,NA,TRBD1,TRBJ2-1,TGCGCCAGCAGCTTGACGGGACAGGGGTCCGCTGAGCAGTTCTTC,CASSLTGQGSAEQFF
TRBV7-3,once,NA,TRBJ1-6,TGTGCCAGCAGCTTAGGGGGGAGTAATTCACCCCTCCACTTT,CASSLGGSNSPLHF
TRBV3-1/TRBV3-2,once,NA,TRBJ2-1,TGTGCCAGCAGCCAAGATTCGGAGATTAATGAGCAGTTCTTC,CASSQDSEINEQFF